This TCR beta chain is from a study of cytomegalovirus exposure and HLA in healthy donors. PCR employed 60 Vbeta and 13 Jbeta primers. The repertoire was sequenced with immunoSEQ multiplex PCR; TCRdb's copy has only in-frame clones and lacks some. In the table there are under 150,000 clones, around 72% of which are singletons. The germline gives CDR1 SNHLY, CDR2 FYNNEI. The CDR3 loop spans 14 amino acids. V lost 5 bases and J 5 bases, leaving 15 bases between the germline ends. Study conclusions and caveats: A highly shared variant cluster was judged a likely technical artifact.

As regards this clone: Its specificity is not known.

The chain couples TRBV2 to TRBJ1-1; D is possibly TRBD1 (6 bases). The sequenced sample consisted of PBMCs. The source of this sequence is a woman between 40 and 50 years old in good health and CMV-seronegative. In DNA, the CDR3 is TGTGCCAGCAGTTCCCACTCGACAGGAACTGAAGCTTTCTTT. Its translation: CASSSHSTGTEAFF. The entire variable domain, with the rest obtained from reference TRBV2 and TRBJ1-1, is as follows: EPEVTQTPSHQVTQMGQEVILRCVPISNHLYFYWYRQILGQKVEFLVSFYNNEISEKSEIFDDQFSVERPDGSNFTLKIRSTKLEDSAMYFCASSSHSTGTEAFFGQGTRLTVV.